Presented here are 29 T cell receptor beta chains from one specimen sequenced in a study of blood T cell repertoires in COVID-19. Sequenced by immunoSEQ multiplex PCR; TCRdb stores in-frame clones only, minus some. The repertoire holds about 54,000 clones, 85% seen once, with 10% to 15% in the top ten. The material sequenced was peripheral blood. The receptors derive from a human donor in a cohort sampled during active COVID-19.

This rearrangement joins TRBV5-1 to TRBJ2-6, with 9 bases lining up with TRBD2. The CDR3 has 17 amino acids. V dropped 3 bases and J dropped 0; count of bases not matched to a gene: 4. CDR1 and CDR2 from the germline V gene are SGHRS and YFSETQ. CDR3 nucleotides: TGCGCCAGCAGCTATGCTAGCGGGATCTCTGGGGCCAACGTCCTGACTTTC. Amino acid sequence: CASSYASGISGANVLTF.

The V call is TRBV7-9, the J call TRBJ2-7, with D possibly TRBD2 on 5 matching bases. The CDR3 runs to 14 residues. The V gene lost 5 bases and the J gene lost 3 bases, with 14 bases spanning the gap. The germline gives CDR1 SEHNR, CDR2 FQNEAQ (reference sequence). CDR3 residues: CASSPFGGLYEQYF. The CDR3 DNA reads TGTGCCAGCAGCCCCTTTGGCGGACTCTACGAGCAGTACTTC.

CDR3 in DNA: TGTGCCAGCAGTGAAGCCGGAGGCGGTGGGTTTATCTACGAGCAGTACTTC. Translating it yields CASSEAGGGGFIYEQYF. V is TRBV2 and J is TRBJ2-7; D might be TRBD2 (5 bases). V lost 0 bases and J lost 3, with 18 bases in between. CDR1 and CDR2 (germline): SNHLY, FYNNEI. There are 17 residues in the CDR3.

This clone turned up a few times. The chain recombines TRBV19 with TRBJ1-1, with 9 bases lining up with TRBD1. Trimming cost V 6 bases and J 1 base; bases outside gene matches: 3. Germline CDR1 and CDR2: LNHDA and SQIVND (reference sequence). The CDR3 loop spans 14 amino acids. The CDR3 loop is CASSPQGANTEAFF. CDR3 DNA: TGTGCCAGTAGCCCACAGGGGGCGAACACTGAAGCTTTCTTT.

V gene TRBV24-1 combines with J gene TRBJ2-1; D perhaps matches TRBD2 (5 bases). The V end was cut by 7 bases, the J end by 4 bases, with 13 bases between. The germline V gene has CDR1 KGHDR and CDR2 SFDVKD. The CDR3 is 14 amino acids. The CDR3 sequence: CATSSFRGYNEQFF. In DNA, the CDR3 is TGTGCCACCAGCTCCTTCAGAGGGTACAATGAGCAGTTCTTC.

This chain uses TRBV19 with TRBJ2-5; D not certain. Trimming took 8 bases from V and 1 from J, leaving 11 bases between them. Germline V CDR1 and CDR2: LNHDA, SQIVND (reference sequence). The CDR3 length is 13 residues. CDR3 region: CASGNGFQETQYF. The DNA of the CDR3 is TGTGCCAGTGGCAATGGCTTCCAAGAGACCCAGTACTTC.

J is TRBJ2-1 and V is TRBV19; 10 bases are a match to TRBD1. CDR3 length: 15 amino acids. CDR1 is LNHDA, CDR2 SQIVND, per germline (reference sequence). After removal of 5 bases from V and 9 bases from J, the junction contained 10 bases not matched to a gene. The CDR3 spells CASSVARDRGFEQFF. CDR3 nucleotide sequence: TGTGCCAGTAGTGTGGCCCGGGACAGGGGTTTTGAGCAGTTCTTC.

V and J are TRBV3-1 (or the pseudogene TRBV3-2) and TRBJ2-7; 10 bases are shared with TRBD1. This CDR3 is 16 amino acids long. Trimming at V came to 1 base and at J to 0 bases, leaving 3 bases not matched to a gene. Germline V CDR1 and CDR2: LGHDT, YNNKEL (reference sequence). In DNA, the CDR3 is TGTGCCAGCAGCCAAGTGGGACAGGGGAGCTCCTACGAGCAGTACTTC. Protein: CASSQVGQGSSYEQYF.

The chain recombines TRBV5-1 with TRBJ1-1; no clear D gene. V lost 2 bases and J lost 1, with 12 bases in between. CDR3 length: 15 residues. The germline gives CDR1 SGHRS, CDR2 YFSETQ. Here the CDR3 reads CASSFGLTENTEAFF. The CDR3 DNA reads TGCGCCAGCAGCTTTGGTTTAACAGAGAACACTGAAGCTTTCTTT.

This clone was counted between two and nine times. V is TRBV7-9 and J is TRBJ2-7; 9 nucleotides match TRBD2. Per the germline V gene, CDR1 is SEHNR and CDR2 is FQNEAQ (reference sequence). J was trimmed by 4 bases and V by 1 base; bases with no gene match: 5. The CDR3 is 15 residues long. This CDR3 is CASSLDSGRTYEQYF. CDR3 nucleotide sequence: TGTGCCAGCAGCTTAGATAGCGGGAGAACGTACGAGCAGTACTTC.

The chain employs TRBV5-4 and TRBJ2-1, with D tentatively TRBD1 (5 bases). Trimming left V 0 bases short and J 1 base short, with 11 bases between. CDR3 size: 16 residues. Per the germline V gene, CDR1 is SGHNT and CDR2 is YYREEE (reference sequence). The CDR3 loop reads CASSLEGARSYNEQFF. CDR3 coding DNA: TGTGCCAGCAGCTTGGAAGGGGCAAGGTCCTACAATGAGCAGTTCTTC.

This chain joins TRBV6-6 and TRBJ1-2; D may be TRBD1 (6 bases). V was clipped by 2 bases and J by 3 bases, with 7 bases between them. Germline-derived CDR1 and CDR2 are MNHNY and SVGAGI (reference sequence). The CDR3 is 13 residues long. CDR3 amino acids: CASSYEGDYGYTF. The CDR3 nucleotides read TGTGCCAGCAGTTACGAGGGGGACTATGGCTACACCTTC.

J is TRBJ1-2 and V is TRBV7-9, with unresolved D. Trimming left V 5 bases short and J 8 bases short, with 12 bases between. The CDR3 is 12 amino acids. Looked up from germline, CDR1 is SEHNR and CDR2 is FQNEAQ (reference sequence). The CDR3 is CASSPGLRGYTF. CDR3 bases: TGTGCCAGCAGCCCAGGTCTCCGGGGCTACACCTTC.

A few counts support this clone. J is TRBJ2-1 and V is TRBV18; 7 positions match TRBD2. The germline CDR1 and CDR2 sequences are KGHSH and LQKENI. The CDR3 has 12 residues. V lost 5 bases, J lost 10 bases, and 5 bases stayed unmatched. The CDR3: CASSSPGGEQFF. CDR3 sequence (DNA): TGTGCCAGCTCATCCCCCGGGGGGGAGCAGTTCTTC.

The V gene is TRBV19, the J gene TRBJ1-1; the D is unclear. Germline V lookup: CDR1 LNHDA, CDR2 SQIVND (reference sequence). V shed 3 bases and J shed 7 bases, with 12 bases lying between them. The CDR3 contains 13 residues. The CDR3 is CASSIKMGSEAFF. In DNA form, the CDR3 reads TGTGCCAGTAGTATTAAAATGGGCAGTGAAGCTTTCTTT. Filled out from reference TRBV19 and TRBJ1-1, the complete variable domain reads DGGITQSPKYLFRKEGQNVTLSCEQNLNHDAMYWYRQDPGQGLRLIYYSQIVNDFQKGDIAEGYSVSREKKESFPLTVTSAQKNPTAFYLCASSIKMGSEAFFGQGTRLTVV.

The chain employs TRBV11-1 and TRBJ2-5, with 7 bases aligning to TRBD1. Germline V gene sequence: CDR1 SGHAT, CDR2 FQDESV (reference sequence). After removal of 5 bases from V and 0 bases from J, the junction contained 6 bases not matched to a gene. The CDR3 runs 15 residues. The chain's CDR3 is CASSPFGTDQETQYF. CDR3 DNA: TGTGCCAGCAGCCCCTTCGGGACAGACCAAGAGACCCAGTACTTC.

There are a few counts of this clone. The V gene is TRBV6-6, the J gene TRBJ2-7, with 8 bases that match TRBD1. Germline values: CDR1 MNHNY, CDR2 SVGAGI (reference sequence). The CDR3 runs 15 residues. V lost 6 bases, J lost 2 bases, and 9 bases stayed unmatched. The CDR3, as DNA: TGTGCCAGCAGGCTGATTTGGACAGGGACCTACGAGCAGTACTTC. It translates to CASRLIWTGTYEQYF.

The chain joins TRBV6-2 or TRBV6-3 to TRBJ2-1; 11 bases fit TRBD1. V lost 1 base to trimming and J lost 5 bases; unmatched junction nucleotides: 7. Germline V gene data show CDR1 as MNHEY and CDR2 as SVGEGT. The CDR3 covers 17 residues. The CDR3 loop reads CASSYWTGGGVHNEQFF. CDR3 nucleotides: TGTGCCAGCAGTTACTGGACAGGGGGCGGCGTCCACAATGAGCAGTTCTTC.

The genes are TRBV5-4 and TRBJ1-1; 7 nucleotides agree with TRBD1. The CDR3 length is 14 residues. Germline CDR1 reads SGHNT; CDR2 reads YYREEE (reference sequence). Trimming took 4 bases from V and 4 from J; bases not matched to a gene: 7. The CDR3 here is CASSPDRAGTEAFF. The CDR3 bases are TGTGCCAGCAGCCCCGACAGGGCGGGCACTGAAGCTTTCTTT.

The V gene is TRBV18, the J gene TRBJ1-1; 7 bases align to TRBD1. The CDR3 runs to 12 residues. Germline V gene lookup returns CDR1 KGHSH and CDR2 LQKENI. J lost 6 bases, V lost 3 bases, and 1 base had no gene match. In DNA form, the CDR3 reads TGTGCCAGCTCACCGGACAGGCCTGAAGCTTTCTTT. Translating gives CASSPDRPEAFF.

This clone was picked up one time. CDR3 residues: CASRGTGDQPQHF. CDR3 coding DNA: TGTGCCAGCAGGGGGACAGGGGACCAGCCCCAGCATTTT. The genes are TRBV2 and TRBJ1-5; 10 bases align to TRBD1. There are 13 residues in the CDR3. V shed 6 bases, J shed 7 bases, and the junction held 3 bases outside the gene matches. Looked up from germline, CDR1 is SNHLY and CDR2 is FYNNEI.

This chain uses TRBV5-1 with TRBJ2-3; the match to TRBD2 covers 8 bases. V was clipped by 2 bases and J by 5 bases; unmatched bases: 4. The CDR3 length is 14 residues. CDR1 and CDR2 (germline): SGHRS, YFSETQ. The CDR3 DNA follows: TGCGCCAGCAGCTTCGCGGGAGGACGAGATACGCAGTATTTT. As protein: CASSFAGGRDTQYF.

This rearrangement joins TRBV10-3 to TRBJ2-5; TRBD2 matches at 11 bases. V lost 4 bases and J lost 5; bases outside the gene matches: 12. The CDR3 runs to 17 residues. CDR1 is ENHRY and CDR2 is SYGVKD in the germline V gene. CDR3 DNA sequence: TGTGCCATCAGTGGACTAGCGGGAATAGGAGGTCTGGAGACCCAGTACTTC. Translated, it gives CAISGLAGIGGLETQYF.

There are a few counts of this clone. The chain is built from TRBV28 and TRBJ1-3; D is undetermined. Germline values: CDR1 MDHEN, CDR2 SYDVKM. CDR3 length equals 17 residues. V lost 5 bases, J lost 0 bases, and 17 bases lay in between. The CDR3 region has the DNA TGTGCCAGCAGTACCCAGCTAGCTCCGAGCTCTGGAAACACCATATATTTT. Its translation is CASSTQLAPSSGNTIYF.

V and J are TRBV9 and TRBJ1-3; weak D call: TRBD1 (5 bases). This CDR3 contains 15 residues. V was trimmed by 4 bases and J by 0 bases, leaving 11 bases between them. CDR1 is SGDLS and CDR2 is YYNGEE in the germline V gene. CDR3 nucleotide sequence: TGTGCCAGCAGCACCCAGGGCATCTCTGGAAACACCATATATTTT. This translates into CASSTQGISGNTIYF.

The chain recombines TRBV12-3 or TRBV12-4 with TRBJ1-1, with D unresolved. V lost 6 bases and J lost 5, with 13 bases in between. The CDR3 is 13 residues long. Written as DNA, the CDR3 is TGTGCCAGCAGCGGGAATAAGGGTACTGAAGCTTTCTTT. Encoded protein: CASSGNKGTEAFF.

The J gene is TRBJ1-4, the V gene TRBV2, with 11 positions matching TRBD1. The CDR3 has 15 amino acids. The germline V gene encodes CDR1 SNHLY and CDR2 FYNNEI. The V gene end was trimmed by 5 bases and the J gene end by 8 bases; junction bases not matched to a gene: 7. CDR3 coding DNA: TGTGCCAGCAGTCTTATCGGGACAGGGGGGGAAAAACTGTTTTTT. It specifies CASSLIGTGGEKLFF.

The chain couples TRBV6-4 to TRBJ1-1; 7 bases line up with TRBD1. J lost 4 bases, V lost 6 bases, and 11 bases had no gene match. The CDR3 length is 15 residues. Germline V gene sequence: CDR1 MRHNA, CDR2 SNTAGT. The CDR3 reads CASRVDRVTPTEAFF. The CDR3 region has the DNA TGTGCCAGCAGAGTAGACAGGGTAACTCCCACTGAAGCTTTCTTT.

This chain joins TRBV9 and TRBJ1-3; D is unresolved. V lost 0 bases and J lost 2, with 9 bases in between. The CDR3 runs to 15 residues. Germline loops: CDR1 SGDLS, CDR2 YYNGEE. CDR3 in DNA: TGTGCCAGCAGCGTAGGGGCAGATACTGGAAACACCATATATTTT. The encoded protein is CASSVGADTGNTIYF. The full variable domain, rest sourced from reference TRBV9 and TRBJ1-3, is DSGVTQTPKHLITATGQRVTLRCSPRSGDLSVYWYQQSLDQGLQFLIQYYNGEERAKGNILERFSAQQFPDLHSELNLSSLELGDSALYFCASSVGADTGNTIYFGEGSWLTVV.